This T cell receptor beta chain was profiled in a study of blood T cell repertoires in COVID-19. Study-level information: COVID-19 samples, acute and convalescent, were from the United States, Italy and Spain. The analysed material was cDNA or gDNA that came from T cells, B-cell-depleted T cells, or PBMCs.

Original methodology: How many nucleated cells were present was estimated from reference gene primer amplification. Sequencing used immunoSEQ multiplex PCR; TCRdb keeps in-frame clones, though not all of them. V and J calls and clone size are as listed in that table; D and trimming were resolved from the DNA. Of 350,000 to 450,000 clones listed, roughly 90% were seen once; the top ten hold over 1%. Trimming cost V 1 base and J 2 bases, with 11 bases left between them. Germline CDR1 reads SNHLY; CDR2 reads FYNNEI. The CDR3 is 15 amino acids. The gene calls are TRBV2 and TRBJ1-2, with D maybe TRBD1 (6 bases). This clonotype originated in a man aged 35 to 55 with acute or convalescent COVID-19. Sequencing was carried out using peripheral blood. CDR3 nucleotide sequence: TGTGCCAGCAGTGAAGTGGGCAGGGGAAACTATGGCTACACCTTC. Encoded protein: CASSEVGRGNYGYTF.